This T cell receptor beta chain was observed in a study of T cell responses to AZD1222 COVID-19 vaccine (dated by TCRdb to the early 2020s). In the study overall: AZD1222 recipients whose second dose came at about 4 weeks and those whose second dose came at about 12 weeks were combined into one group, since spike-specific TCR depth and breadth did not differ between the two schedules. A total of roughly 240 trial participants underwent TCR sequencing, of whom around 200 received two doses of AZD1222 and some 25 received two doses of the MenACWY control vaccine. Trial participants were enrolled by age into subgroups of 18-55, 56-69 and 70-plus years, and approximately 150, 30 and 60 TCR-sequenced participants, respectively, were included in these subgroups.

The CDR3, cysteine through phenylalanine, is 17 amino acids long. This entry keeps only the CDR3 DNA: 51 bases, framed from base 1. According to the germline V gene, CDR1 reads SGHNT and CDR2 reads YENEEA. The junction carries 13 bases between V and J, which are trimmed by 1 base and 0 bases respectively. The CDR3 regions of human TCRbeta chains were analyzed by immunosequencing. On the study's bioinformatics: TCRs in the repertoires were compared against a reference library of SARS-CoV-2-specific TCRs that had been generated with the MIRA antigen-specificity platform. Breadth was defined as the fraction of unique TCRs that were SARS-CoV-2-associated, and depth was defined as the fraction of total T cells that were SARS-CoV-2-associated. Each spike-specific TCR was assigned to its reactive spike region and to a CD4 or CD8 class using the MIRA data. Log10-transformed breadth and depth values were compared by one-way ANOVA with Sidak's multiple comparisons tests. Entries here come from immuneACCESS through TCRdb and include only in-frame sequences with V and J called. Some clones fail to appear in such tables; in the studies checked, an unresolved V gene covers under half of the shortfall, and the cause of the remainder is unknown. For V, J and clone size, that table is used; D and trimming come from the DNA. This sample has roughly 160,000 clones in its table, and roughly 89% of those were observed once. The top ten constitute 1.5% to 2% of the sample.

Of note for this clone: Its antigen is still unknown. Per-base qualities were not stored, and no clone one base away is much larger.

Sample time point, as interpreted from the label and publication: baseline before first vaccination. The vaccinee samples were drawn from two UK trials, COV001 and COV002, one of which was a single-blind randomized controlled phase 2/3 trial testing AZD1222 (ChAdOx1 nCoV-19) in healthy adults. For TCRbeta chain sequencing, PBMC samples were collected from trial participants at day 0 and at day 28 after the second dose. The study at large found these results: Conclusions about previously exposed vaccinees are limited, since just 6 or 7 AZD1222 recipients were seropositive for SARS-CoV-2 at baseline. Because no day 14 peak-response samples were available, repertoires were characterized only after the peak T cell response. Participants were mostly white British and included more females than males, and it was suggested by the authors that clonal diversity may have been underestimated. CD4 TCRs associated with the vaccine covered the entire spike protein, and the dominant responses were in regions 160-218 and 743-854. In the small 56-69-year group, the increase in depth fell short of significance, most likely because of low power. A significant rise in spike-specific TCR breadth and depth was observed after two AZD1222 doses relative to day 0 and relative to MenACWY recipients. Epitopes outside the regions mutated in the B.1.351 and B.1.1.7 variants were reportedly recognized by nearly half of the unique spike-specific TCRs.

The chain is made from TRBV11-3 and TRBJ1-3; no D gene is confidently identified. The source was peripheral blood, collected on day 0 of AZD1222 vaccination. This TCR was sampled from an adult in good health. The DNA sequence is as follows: TGTGCCAGCAGCTTAGGCCGACCCCAGAGCTCTGGAAACACCATATATTTT. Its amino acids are CASSLGRPQSSGNTIYF.